This is a list of T cell receptor beta chains from one sample in a study of cytomegalovirus exposure and HLA in healthy donors. Some clones are missing from TCRdb's copy, which holds only in-frame ones; the method was immunoSEQ multiplex PCR. The sample yields 110,000 to 150,000 clones, 76% seen once. Sequencing was carried out using PBMCs. The receptors were sampled from a middle-aged woman in good health and CMV-seronegative. The CDR3 runs from the conserved cysteine through the conserved F or W. The D gene is left open where the match is weak. Not every row has a clone size; where given, it reads once, few, many or a size class.

clone size,J gene,D gene,V gene,CDR3 protein,CDR3 DNA
NA,TRBJ2-7,TRBD1,TRBV2,CATLRGQEYEQYF,TGTGCCACCTTGAGGGGGCAGGAGTACGAGCAGTACTTC
few,TRBJ1-1,NA,TRBV7-6,CASSLAEGGTEAFF,TGTGCCAGCAGCTTAGCGGAGGGTGGAACTGAAGCTTTCTTT
NA,TRBJ2-2,NA,TRBV4-2,CASSPGQNTGELFF,TGTGCCAGCAGCCCCGGACAGAACACCGGGGAGCTGTTTTTT
NA,TRBJ1-2,NA,TRBV4-2,CASSQDRGAGGYTF,TGTGCCAGCAGCCAAGATCGGGGCGCGGGGGGCTACACCTTC
NA,TRBJ2-1,NA,TRBV28,CASSSGEAGSYNEQFF,TGTGCCAGCAGTTCCGGGGAGGCAGGCTCCTACAATGAGCAGTTCTTC
NA,TRBJ1-1,NA,TRBV9,CASSGRRGNTEAFF,TGTGCCAGCAGCGGCCGGAGGGGGAACACTGAAGCTTTCTTT
NA,TRBJ2-6,TRBD1,TRBV10-3,CAISESGRGQGRSGANVLTF,TGTGCCATCAGTGAGTCGGGTAGGGGACAGGGACGTTCTGGGGCCAACGTCCTGACTTTC
NA,TRBJ2-7,NA,TRBV7-9,CASSLEDTTYEQYF,TGTGCCAGCAGCTTAGAGGACACCACCTACGAGCAGTACTTC
NA,TRBJ1-2,TRBD1,TRBV5-1,CASSADRVLGPGYTF,TGCGCCAGCAGCGCTGACAGGGTGTTGGGTCCTGGCTACACCTTC
NA,TRBJ1-1,TRBD1,TRBV2,CASNADRATEAFF,TGTGCCAGCAACGCGGACAGGGCCACTGAAGCTTTCTTT
NA,TRBJ1-5,NA,TRBV6-5,CASGTGGISNQPQHF,TGTGCCAGCGGAACCGGGGGGATTAGCAATCAGCCCCAGCATTTT
few,TRBJ1-4,TRBD1,TRBV5-6,CASSVGQGSRLFF,TGTGCCAGCAGCGTAGGACAGGGTTCTCGACTGTTTTTT
NA,TRBJ2-7,TRBD1,TRBV15,CATSTMTGGGYEQYF,TGTGCCACCAGCACGATGACAGGGGGCGGGTACGAGCAGTACTTC
NA,TRBJ1-1,NA,TRBV28,CASSFGATEAFF,TGTGCCAGCAGTTTTGGGGCCACTGAAGCTTTCTTT
NA,TRBJ1-4,NA,TRBV6-1,CASRGAPQGLFF,TGTGCCAGCAGAGGGGCGCCCCAGGGACTGTTTTTT
NA,TRBJ2-7,NA,TRBV19,CASAYTPVYEQYF,TGTGCCAGCGCTTACACCCCCGTCTACGAGCAGTACTTC
NA,TRBJ1-5,NA,TRBV19,CASSIRGQSGGNQPQHF,TGTGCCAGTAGTATTAGGGGTCAGTCGGGGGGCAATCAGCCCCAGCATTTT
few,TRBJ2-3,TRBD2,TRBV4-1,CASSQDPGLAGGHRGTDTQYF,TGCGCCAGCAGCCAAGATCCTGGACTAGCGGGAGGGCACCGGGGCACAGATACGCAGTATTTT
NA,TRBJ1-1,TRBD1,TRBV6-4,CASSKTGTGNTEAFF,TGTGCCAGCAGTAAGACCGGGACAGGGAACACTGAAGCTTTCTTT
few,TRBJ1-1,TRBD1,TRBV5-1,CASSGQGAYTEAFF,TGCGCCAGCAGCGGACAGGGGGCTTACACTGAAGCTTTCTTT
NA,TRBJ2-3,TRBD1,TRBV28,CASSLFSSGTGVTDTQYF,TGTGCCAGCAGTTTATTTTCCTCCGGGACAGGGGTCACAGATACGCAGTATTTT
NA,TRBJ1-1,TRBD1,TRBV6-5,CASSYSGQLEAFF,TGTGCCAGCAGTTACTCGGGACAGCTCGAAGCTTTCTTT
NA,TRBJ1-2,TRBD1,TRBV5-1,CASSLHILQGQNYTF,TGCGCCAGCAGCTTGCATATACTGCAGGGACAGAACTACACCTTC
NA,TRBJ1-4,TRBD1,TRBV6-1,CASSSGGSNEKLFF,TGTGCCAGCAGTTCAGGGGGCTCTAATGAAAAACTGTTTTTT
once,TRBJ2-5,TRBD1,TRBV6-4,CASSFRQGIGETQYF,TGTGCCAGCAGCTTCCGACAGGGGATAGGAGAGACCCAGTACTTC
NA,TRBJ2-7,TRBD2,TRBV5-1,CASSFGSGRYEQYF,TGCGCCAGCAGCTTCGGTAGCGGGAGGTACGAGCAGTACTTC
NA,TRBJ1-2,NA,TRBV28,CASSTPTSYGYTF,TGTGCCAGCAGTACACCGACTTCCTATGGCTACACCTTC
once,TRBJ2-7,TRBD1,TRBV4-2,CASSPLVTGEYEQYF,TGTGCCAGCAGCCCCCTTGTGACAGGGGAATACGAGCAGTACTTC
NA,TRBJ1-3,NA,TRBV10-3,CAIHASSGNTIYF,TGTGCCATTCACGCCAGCTCTGGAAACACCATATATTTT